This TCR beta chain was captured in a study of CD8 T cells in Susac syndrome. The RNA, roughly 0.45 to 1 ug, was put through reverse transcription using random hexamers. From the immunoSEQ multiplex PCR reads, TCRdb called clonotypes with MiXCR, one entry per CDR3 protein. Of some 260,000 distinct CDR3 sequences in the sample, 70% to 90% are singletons; the top ten hold approximately 0.11%. This clonotype was recorded once. Trimming removed 5 bases at V and 0 bases at J, with 14 bases between. The CDR3 runs 15 residues. The germline CDR1 and CDR2 sequences are SEHNR and FQNEAQ (reference sequence). The TCR comes from a human donor with multiple sclerosis. Sequenced material: CD8+ T cells from PBMCs. J is TRBJ2-7 and V is TRBV7-9; D is ambiguous. CDR3 DNA sequence: TGTGCCAGCAGCCATCGGACGTCCAGCTCCTACGAGCAGTACTTC. The encoded protein is CASSHRTSSSYEQYF.